This T cell receptor beta chain came from a study of cytomegalovirus exposure and HLA in healthy donors. PCR used 60 Vbeta primers and 13 Jbeta primers. Assay: immunoSEQ multiplex PCR; the TCRdb copy retains only in-frame clones and omits some. In the table there are about 130,000 clones, under 85% of which are singletons. The trim removed 3 bases at V and 5 bases at J, leaving 8 bases unmatched. Germline V CDR1 and CDR2: LGHNA, YNFKEQ. The CDR3 extends over 17 amino acids. Study results and caveats: For most TCR sequences rarity was the rule, although some public TCRs occurred in many donors. By HLA locus, TCR association rates varied in a later analysis, with DRB1 showing the most and HLA-C the fewest. The study designated roughly 160 TCR beta chains cytomegalovirus-associated.

A note on this clone: Its cognate antigen is unknown.

The receptor was isolated from a man aged 30 to 39 in good health and CMV-seronegative. The chain recombines TRBV4-2 with TRBJ2-5; 14 bases fit TRBD2. The material sequenced was PBMCs. In DNA, the CDR3 is TGTGCCAGCAGCCAGGGGACTAGCGGGGGTGCCAGGGAGACCCAGTACTTC. It specifies CASSQGTSGGARETQYF.